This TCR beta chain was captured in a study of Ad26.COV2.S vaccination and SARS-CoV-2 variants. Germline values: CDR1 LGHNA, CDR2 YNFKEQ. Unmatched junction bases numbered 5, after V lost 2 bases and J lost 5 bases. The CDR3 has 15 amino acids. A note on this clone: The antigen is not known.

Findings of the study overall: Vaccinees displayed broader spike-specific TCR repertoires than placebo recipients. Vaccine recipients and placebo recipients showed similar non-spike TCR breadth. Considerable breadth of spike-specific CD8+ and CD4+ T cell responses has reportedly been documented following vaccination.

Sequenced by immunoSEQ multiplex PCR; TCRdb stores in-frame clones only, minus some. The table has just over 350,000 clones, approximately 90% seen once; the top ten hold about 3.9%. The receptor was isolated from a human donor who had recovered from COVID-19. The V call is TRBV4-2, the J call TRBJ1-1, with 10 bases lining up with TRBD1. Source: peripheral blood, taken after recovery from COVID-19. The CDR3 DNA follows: TGTGCCAGCAGCCAACCACGGACAGGGGGAACTGAAGCTTTCTTT. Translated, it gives CASSQPRTGGTEAFF.